Following are 32 T cell receptor beta chains from one sample sequenced in a study of PD-1 blockade in classical Hodgkin lymphoma. Time point in this sample: cycle 4 day 1 (C4D1), after 5 to 7 weeks of nivolumab. Each of the patients experienced relapse following autologous stem cell transplantation, and their brentuximab vedotin exposure differed. Magnetic negative selection of thawed PBMCs was the method by which CD4+ T cells were purified. TCRdb keeps only in-frame clones here, not all; method: immunoSEQ multiplex PCR. The data hold almost 30,000 clones, with 70% to 90% observed a single time. This specimen consisted of CD4+ T cells from blood, obtained before the fourth cycle of nivolumab. Every receptor here comes from a human donor with classical Hodgkin lymphoma.

The chain employs TRBV6-5 and TRBJ1-2, with 7 nucleotides matching TRBD1. J gave up 5 bases and V 10 bases, and 16 bases lay outside the gene matches. Germline V CDR1 and CDR2: MNHEY, SVGAGI. This CDR3 has 15 residues. The CDR3 loop reads CATAEIDRVEYGYTF. As DNA, the CDR3 is TGTGCCACCGCGGAGATCGACAGGGTCGAATATGGCTACACCTTC.

V is TRBV5-4 and J is TRBJ2-2; D is undetermined. CDR1 and CDR2 from the germline V gene are SGHNT and YYREEE (reference sequence). This CDR3 is built from 12 residues. Trimming left V 2 bases short and J 2 bases short, with 1 base between. CDR3 coding DNA: TGTGCCAGCAGCTTCAACACCGGGGAGCTGTTTTTT. Its translation: CASSFNTGELFF.

The CDR3 loop is CASSSGQILVDYTF. Written as DNA, the CDR3 is TGCGCCAGCAGCTCGGGACAGATATTGGTAGACTACACCTTC. The chain links TRBV5-1 to TRBJ1-2; 7 bases fit TRBD1. This CDR3 comprises 14 residues. Trimming took 3 bases from V and 10 from J; bases not matched to a gene: 12. The V gene's germline CDR1 is SGHRS and CDR2 YFSETQ.

The chain joins TRBV27 to TRBJ2-3; 7 bases align to TRBD1. Germline values: CDR1 MNHEY, CDR2 SMNVEV (reference sequence). V shed 6 bases and J 1 base; nucleotides not matched to a gene: 13. CDR3 length: 17 residues. This CDR3 is CASSRGRGLAGTDTQYF. The CDR3 coding sequence is TGTGCCAGCAGCCGAGGTAGGGGGCTCGCCGGCACAGATACGCAGTATTTT.

J is TRBJ2-2 and V is TRBV19, with TRBD1 matching 8 bases. CDR3 length: 16 amino acids. The V gene end was trimmed by 2 bases and the J gene end by 6 bases; junction bases not matched to a gene: 8. The germline CDR1 and CDR2 sequences are LNHDA and SQIVND (reference sequence). CDR3 nucleotides: TGTGCCAGTAGTATACAGACAGGGGTTTACCCCGGGGAGCTGTTTTTT. Amino acids: CASSIQTGVYPGELFF.

The chain links TRBV5-1 to TRBJ2-7, with 10 bases identical to TRBD1. This CDR3 has 14 amino acids. Germline V gene data show CDR1 as SGHRS and CDR2 as YFSETQ. V gave up 9 bases and J gave up 3 bases; unmatched junction bases: 9. The CDR3 bases are TGCGCCACCAAATCCGGGACAGGGGACTACGAGCAGTACTTC. Translated: CATKSGTGDYEQYF.

This clone was observed a few times. The rearrangement links TRBV28 to TRBJ2-5; 10 positions match TRBD2. Germline trimming cut 6 bases from V and 1 base from J; bases unmatched to any gene: 8. Germline loops: CDR1 MDHEN, CDR2 SYDVKM. The CDR3 is made up of 16 amino acids. The CDR3 DNA is TGTGCCAGCAGACATAGCGGGGGGTTTCCCCAAGAGACCCAGTACTTC. This translates into CASRHSGGFPQETQYF.

The table lists this clone with a count of one. The chain uses TRBV7-2 and TRBJ1-5; no definite D call. The CDR3 totals 13 residues. V lost 4 bases to trimming and J lost 9 bases, with 13 bases between them. From germline, CDR1 is SGHTA and CDR2 FQGNSA. The CDR3 reads CASSSRTALPQHF. CDR3 sequence (DNA): TGTGCCAGCAGCTCTCGCACCGCTTTGCCCCAGCATTTT.

The chain combines TRBV5-1 with TRBJ2-7; D perhaps matches TRBD2 (6 bases). Looked up from germline, CDR1 is SGHRS and CDR2 is YFSETQ. This CDR3 region has 14 residues. Trimming cost V 3 bases and J 3 bases, with 13 bases left between them. The CDR3 reads CASSSTAGGYEQYF. The CDR3 DNA follows: TGCGCCAGCAGCTCGACAGCCGGGGGCTACGAGCAGTACTTC.

This chain connects TRBV5-1 to TRBJ2-5; 9 bases match TRBD2. This CDR3 has 16 residues. CDR1 and CDR2 (germline): SGHRS, YFSETQ. After removal of 0 bases from V and 5 bases from J, the junction contained 8 bases not matched to a gene. The CDR3 loop reads CASSLGRGGAQETQYF. CDR3 nucleotides: TGCGCCAGCAGCTTGGGGCGCGGGGGGGCCCAGGAGACCCAGTACTTC.

This sequence joins TRBV21-1 and TRBJ1-1. TRBV21-1 is classified as a pseudogene. This CDR3 has 15 amino acids. The CDR3 DNA follows: TGTGCCAGCAGCAAAGCGGCGTGGCTGAACACTGAAGCTTTCTTT. Amino acids: CASSKAAWLNTEAFF.

The chain carries TRBV7-3 and TRBJ2-3; 7 bases are a match to TRBD2. This CDR3 spans 16 amino acids. Losses at the gene ends were 5 bases for V and 4 bases for J; bases not matched to a gene: 12. Germline CDR1 reads SGHTA; CDR2 reads FQGTGA. This chain's CDR3 is CASSHPMGGVPDTQYF. The CDR3, as DNA: TGTGCCAGCAGCCACCCGATGGGGGGGGTGCCAGATACGCAGTATTTT.

This sequence joins TRBV7-2 and TRBJ1-4; D remains unclear. Germline V gene sequence: CDR1 SGHTA, CDR2 FQGNSA. CDR3 length: 14 amino acids. V was shortened by 4 bases and J by 8 bases, with 14 bases between the two germline ends. The CDR3 region has the DNA TGTGCCAGCAGCTCCTTGGCCCAGGCCGAAAAACTGTTTTTT. This sequence encodes CASSSLAQAEKLFF.

Of note for this clone: Mismatch with germline at one junction end may stem from a read error. The chain joins TRBV7-3 to TRBJ1-2; D might be TRBD1 (5 bases). This CDR3 is built from 13 residues. Per germline, CDR1 SGHTA and CDR2 FQGTGA. The CDR3 region is CTSSLMSGSGYTF. The DNA for the CDR3 is TGTACCAGCAGCTTAATGTCAGGGTCTGGCTACACCTTC.

The chain employs TRBV7-9 and TRBJ1-1; D remains unclear. The CDR3 loop spans 15 amino acids. With 5 bases removed from V and 3 bases from J, the gap between germline ends came to 16 bases. Germline CDR1 SEHNR, CDR2 FQNEAQ (reference sequence). The CDR3 coding sequence is TGTGCCAGCAGCGGCCGGGGTACCGAAGACACTGAAGCTTTCTTT. Translating it yields CASSGRGTEDTEAFF.

This chain connects TRBV5-1 to TRBJ1-6; 8 nucleotides match TRBD1. CDR3 size: 15 residues. After removal of 4 bases from V and 6 bases from J, the junction contained 6 bases not matched to a gene. The V gene's germline CDR1 is SGHRS and CDR2 YFSETQ. This CDR3 is CASSTGQGSNSPLHF. As DNA, the CDR3 is TGCGCCAGCAGCACCGGACAGGGCAGTAATTCACCCCTCCACTTT.

The chain joins TRBV5-1 to TRBJ1-2; D is undetermined. V was trimmed by 4 bases and J by 4 bases, leaving 8 bases between them. Germline CDR1 is SGHRS and CDR2 is YFSETQ. This CDR3 is built from 12 residues. The CDR3 is CASSAEGYGYTF. CDR3 in DNA: TGCGCCAGCAGCGCCGAGGGCTATGGCTACACCTTC.

The chain couples TRBV5-1 to TRBJ2-2; D tentatively fits TRBD1 or TRBD2 (5 bases each). The CDR3 has 14 amino acids. V was trimmed by 0 bases and J by 4 bases, leaving 7 bases between them. The germline gives CDR1 SGHRS, CDR2 YFSETQ. The CDR3 sequence is CASSLGDATGELFF. The CDR3 DNA reads as TGCGCCAGCAGCTTGGGGGACGCCACCGGGGAGCTGTTTTTT. Full variable domain (rest looked up from reference TRBV5-1 and TRBJ2-2): KAGVTQTPRYLIKTRGQQVTLSCSPISGHRSVSWYQQTPGQGLQFLFEYFSETQRNKGNFPGRFSGRQFSNSRSEMNVSTLELGDSALYLCASSLGDATGELFFGEGSRLTVL.

This clone turned up a few times. The gene calls are TRBV7-8 and TRBJ1-6; a possible D gene is TRBD1 (6 bases). CDR1 is SGHVS, CDR2 FQNEAQ, per germline. CDR3 size: 14 residues. Trimming removed 2 bases from V and 7 bases from J, with 9 bases in between. The CDR3 region has the DNA TGTGCCAGCAGCTTATCACAGGGAAATTCACCCCTCCACTTT. Translated, it gives CASSLSQGNSPLHF.

This chain links TRBV7-6 with TRBJ2-5; weak D call: TRBD1 (6 bases). The CDR3 runs 15 residues. CDR1 is SGHVS and CDR2 is FNYEAQ in the germline V gene. V was shortened by 1 base and J by 4 bases, with 13 bases between the two germline ends. The CDR3 is CASSLVNRAGETQYF. As DNA, the CDR3 is TGTGCCAGCAGCTTAGTTAACAGGGCGGGAGAGACCCAGTACTTC. Drawing the rest from reference TRBV7-6 and TRBJ2-5, the complete variable domain is GAGVSQSPRYKVTKRGQDVALRCDPISGHVSLYWYRQALGQGPEFLTYFNYEAQQDKSGLPNDRFSAERPEGSISTLTIQRTEQRDSAMYRCASSLVNRAGETQYFGPGTRLLVL.

This chain links TRBV5-1 with TRBJ2-5; the match to TRBD2 covers 11 bases. Trimming removed 7 bases from V and 2 bases from J; junction bases left unmatched: 7. CDR3 size: 15 residues. Looked up from germline, CDR1 is SGHRS and CDR2 is YFSETQ. The CDR3 sequence: CASGLTSGVQETQYF. The DNA of the CDR3 is TGCGCCAGCGGCCTGACTAGCGGGGTTCAAGAGACCCAGTACTTC.

The chain is built from TRBV6-5 and TRBJ2-7, with D maybe TRBD1 (6 bases). The length of the CDR3 is 14 residues. The germline gives CDR1 MNHEY, CDR2 SVGAGI. V shed 4 bases and J shed 0 bases, with 10 bases lying between them. The CDR3 here is CASSFLDSSYEQYF. DNA for the CDR3: TGTGCCAGCAGTTTCTTGGACAGCTCCTACGAGCAGTACTTC.

The chain links TRBV6-5 to TRBJ1-6; D unresolved. Germline assignment: CDR1 MNHEY and CDR2 SVGAGI. This CDR3 is built from 13 residues. Trimming cost V 10 bases and J 8 bases, with 15 bases left between them. The DNA of the CDR3 is TGTGCCACCTCCCGCCCTCAGGATTCACCCCTCCACTTT. As protein: CATSRPQDSPLHF.

The rearrangement links TRBV7-9 to TRBJ2-7, with TRBD1 matching over 9 bases. The CDR3 runs to 15 residues. Trimming at V came to 4 bases and at J to 3 bases, leaving 7 bases not matched to a gene. Germline V gene data show CDR1 as SEHNR and CDR2 as FQNEAQ (reference sequence). CDR3 nucleotide sequence: TGTGCCAGCAGCTCCTGGACAGGGGATTACTACGAGCAGTACTTC. Its protein product is CASSSWTGDYYEQYF. Based on the CDR3 plus reference TRBV7-9 and TRBJ2-7, the full variable domain is DTGVSQNPRHKITKRGQNVTFRCDPISEHNRLYWYRQTLGQGPEFLTYFQNEAQLEKSRLLSDRFSAERPKGSFSTLEIQRTEQGDSAMYLCASSSWTGDYYEQYFGPGTRLTVT.

This sequence joins TRBV6-4 and TRBJ2-3, with D unresolved. The CDR3 is 13 residues long. V lost 3 bases and J lost 5, with 9 bases in between. CDR1 and CDR2 from the germline V gene are MRHNA and SNTAGT. CDR3: CASSETPVDTQYF. CDR3 nucleotide sequence: TGTGCCAGCAGTGAAACGCCTGTAGATACGCAGTATTTT.

The rearrangement links TRBV5-1 to TRBJ2-3; 7 bases line up with TRBD2. Germline V gives CDR1 SGHRS, CDR2 YFSETQ. The CDR3 extends over 15 amino acids. The ends lost 0 bases at V and 1 base at J; junction bases unmatched: 2. CDR3 sequence (DNA): TGCGCCAGCAGCTTGGGACTAGCTCGCACAGATACGCAGTATTTT. Translating gives CASSLGLARTDTQYF.

J is TRBJ2-7 and V is TRBV6-5, with 7 bases aligning to TRBD1. This CDR3 has 15 residues. Germline assignment: CDR1 MNHEY and CDR2 SVGAGI. Germline trimming cut 4 bases from V and 6 bases from J; bases unmatched to any gene: 12. CDR3: CASSSTGAGKGEQYF. CDR3 DNA sequence: TGTGCCAGCAGTTCCACAGGGGCCGGAAAGGGCGAGCAGTACTTC.

The rearrangement joins TRBV18 to TRBJ2-1; the D gene could be TRBD1 or TRBD2 (5 bases each). This CDR3 has 13 amino acids. V dropped 0 bases and J dropped 14 bases, with 14 bases sitting between them. From germline, CDR1 is KGHSH and CDR2 LQKENI. CDR3 region: CASSPPGPRVEFF. The CDR3 DNA sequence: TGTGCCAGCTCACCACCGGGGCCGAGGGTGGAGTTCTTC. Using reference TRBV18 and TRBJ2-1 for the parts outside the CDR3, the full variable domain is NAGVMQNPRHLVRRRGQEARLRCSPMKGHSHVYWYRQLPEEGLKFMVYLQKENIIDESGMPKERFSAEFPKEGPSILRIQQVVRGDSAAYFCASSPPGPRVEFFGPGTRLTVL.

The chain is built from TRBV19 and TRBJ2-2, with TRBD1 identical over 11 bases. Germline CDR1 LNHDA, CDR2 SQIVND (reference sequence). The V and J ends lost 9 bases and 9 bases, in that order; junction bases with no gene match: 12. CDR3 size: 15 residues. CDR3 in DNA: TGTGCCAGCCACTTCCCGGGACAGGGGGAAAGGGAGCTGTTTTTT. Its protein is CASHFPGQGERELFF.

This rearrangement joins TRBV29-1 to TRBJ2-3; D is undetermined. The germline V gene encodes CDR1 SQVTM and CDR2 ANQGSEA. The V end was cut by 3 bases, the J end by 2 bases, with 0 bases between. There are 10 residues in the CDR3. CDR3 sequence (DNA): TGCAGCGTTGACACAGATACGCAGTATTTT. It is translated as CSVDTDTQYF.

CDR3: CASSVGVESYEQYF. CDR3 coding DNA: TGTGCCAGCAGCGTAGGTGTCGAGTCCTACGAGCAGTACTTC. This chain uses TRBV9 with TRBJ2-7; D not certain. Trimming removed 0 bases from V and 1 base from J, with 8 bases in between. Germline V CDR1 and CDR2: SGDLS, YYNGEE. The CDR3 loop spans 14 amino acids.

The rearrangement links TRBV5-1 to TRBJ2-5; TRBD1 matches at 10 bases. Losses at the gene ends were 5 bases for V and 5 bases for J; bases not matched to a gene: 6. CDR3 length equals 14 residues. Germline loops: CDR1 SGHRS, CDR2 YFSETQ. CDR3 coding DNA: TGCGCCAGCAGTGGGACAGGGGCGCGTGAGACCCAGTACTTC. This encodes CASSGTGARETQYF. The complete variable domain, with remaining parts taken from reference TRBV5-1 and TRBJ2-5, reads KAGVTQTPRYLIKTRGQQVTLSCSPISGHRSVSWYQQTPGQGLQFLFEYFSETQRNKGNFPGRFSGRQFSNSRSEMNVSTLELGDSALYLCASSGTGARETQYFGPGTRLLVL.